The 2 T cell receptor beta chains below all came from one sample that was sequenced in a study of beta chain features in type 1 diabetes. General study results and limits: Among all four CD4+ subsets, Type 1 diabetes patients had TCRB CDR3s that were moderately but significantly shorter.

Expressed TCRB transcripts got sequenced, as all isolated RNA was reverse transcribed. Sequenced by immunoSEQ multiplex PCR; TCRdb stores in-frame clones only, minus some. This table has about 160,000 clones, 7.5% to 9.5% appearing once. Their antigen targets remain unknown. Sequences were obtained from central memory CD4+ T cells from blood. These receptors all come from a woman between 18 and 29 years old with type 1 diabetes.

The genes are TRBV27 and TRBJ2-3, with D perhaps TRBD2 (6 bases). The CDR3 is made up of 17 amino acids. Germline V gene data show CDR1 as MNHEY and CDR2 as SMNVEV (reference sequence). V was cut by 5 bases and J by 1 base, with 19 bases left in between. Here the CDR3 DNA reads TGTGCCAGCAGTCCCATAGGAGGAGGCGGGGGCACAGATACGCAGTATTTT. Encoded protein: CASSPIGGGGGTDTQYF.

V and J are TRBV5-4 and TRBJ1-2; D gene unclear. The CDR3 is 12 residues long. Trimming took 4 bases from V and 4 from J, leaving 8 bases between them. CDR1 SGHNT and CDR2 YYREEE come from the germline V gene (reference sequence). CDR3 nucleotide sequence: TGTGCCAGCAGCGGAGACTTCTATGGCTACACCTTC. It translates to CASSGDFYGYTF.